The entry below gives a single T cell receptor (beta chain) sequence along with its context. Its cognate antigen has yet to be identified. No base quality information exists; no much larger clone differs at one position. Collaborating institutions collected whole blood in K2EDTA tubes following their own protocols. For TCRbeta analysis, collaborators shipped samples as frozen whole blood, isolated PBMCs, or DNA extracted from either of those sample types. This entry is derived from a study of blood T cell repertoires in COVID-19 (dated by TCRdb to about 2020). Study-wide context: Collaborator samples came from the United States, Italy and Spain and covered acute and convalescent phases of COVID-19. The prospective study material was composed of cDNA or gDNA derived from T cells, B-cell-depleted T cells, or PBMCs. The dataset comprised deeply sampled blood TCRbeta repertoires from subjects exposed to, actively infected with, or recovered from COVID-19. The repertoires were made available in a free public database intended to serve as a resource for research on the immune response to SARS-CoV-2. Samples came from the ongoing ImmuneRACE study (first 160 participants) plus 1,254 subjects from 6 global collaborators. A de-identified subject ID, COVID-19 status, age in years and sex were almost always included in the sample metadata. Where HLA class I and class II types were available, the types were taken from metadata supplied by the sample provider, not from assay-based typing. Overall study results and their limits: The amount of clinical and demographic metadata varied by source and participant and was provided uncurated.

The immunoSEQ Assay, a bias-controlled multiplex PCR, was used to amplify TCRbeta CDR3 regions from genomic DNA. For the original study's pipeline: The number of nucleated cells in each sample was estimated by amplification of reference gene primers within the assay. To quantify the absolute abundance of each unique TCRbeta CDR3 rearrangement, sequence reads were collapsed and filtered. For each sample, productive Simpson clonality was calculated as the square root of Simpson's diversity index across productive rearrangements. As stored in TCRdb, this immuneACCESS dataset retains in-frame rearrangements with V and J assigned. A fraction of the clones does not appear; measured against another copy, unresolved V genes explain less than half of the discrepancy, and the remainder lacks a known reason. V and J calls and clone size follow that table, whereas D and trimming were derived from the DNA. Counted in this sample were about 46,000 clones; 80% to 90% of them appeared once. Around 16% of the sample belongs to the ten largest clones.

The CDR3 sequence holds 13 residues, the cysteine and phenylalanine included. Only the CDR3 DNA is retained, 39 bases long and in frame from the first base. CDR1 and CDR2 were assigned from the germline V gene as KGHDR and SFDVKD. Trimming at the junction amounts to 4 bases on V and 7 bases on J, and the germline ends lie 12 bases apart. The sequencing sample was made of peripheral blood. The chain joins TRBV24-1 to TRBJ1-1; no confident D gene assignment can be made. This sequence was found in a human donor in a cohort sampled during active COVID-19. The donor label of this sample is uncertain. The DNA sequence is given as TGTGCCACCAGTGACTCGAGGGTGGGTGAAGCTTTCTTT. Translated, this is CATSDSRVGEAFF.